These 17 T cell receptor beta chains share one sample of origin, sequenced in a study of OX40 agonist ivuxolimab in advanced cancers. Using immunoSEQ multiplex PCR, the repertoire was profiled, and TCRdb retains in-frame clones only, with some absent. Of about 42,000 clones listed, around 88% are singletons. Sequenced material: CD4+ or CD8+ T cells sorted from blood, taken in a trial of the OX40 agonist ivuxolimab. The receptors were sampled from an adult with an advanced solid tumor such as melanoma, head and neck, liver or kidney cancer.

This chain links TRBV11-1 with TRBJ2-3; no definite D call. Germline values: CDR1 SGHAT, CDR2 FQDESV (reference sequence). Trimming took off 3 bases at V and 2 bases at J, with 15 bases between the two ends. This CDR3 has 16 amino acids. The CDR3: CASSFPSVYLTDTQYF. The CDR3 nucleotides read TGTGCCAGCAGCTTCCCAAGCGTATACCTCACAGATACGCAGTATTTT.

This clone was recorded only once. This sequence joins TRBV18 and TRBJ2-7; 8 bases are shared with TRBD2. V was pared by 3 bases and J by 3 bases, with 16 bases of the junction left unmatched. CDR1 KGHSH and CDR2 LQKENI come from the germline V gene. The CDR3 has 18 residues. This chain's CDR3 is CASSPPPRGANLNYEQYF. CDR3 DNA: TGTGCCAGCTCACCCCCCCCGCGGGGGGCGAACCTTAACTACGAGCAGTACTTC.

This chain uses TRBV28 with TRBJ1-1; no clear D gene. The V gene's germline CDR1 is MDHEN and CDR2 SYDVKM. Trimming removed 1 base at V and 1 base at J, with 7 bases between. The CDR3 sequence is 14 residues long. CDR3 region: CASSLFEENTEAFF. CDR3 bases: TGTGCCAGCAGTTTATTCGAGGAGAACACTGAAGCTTTCTTT.

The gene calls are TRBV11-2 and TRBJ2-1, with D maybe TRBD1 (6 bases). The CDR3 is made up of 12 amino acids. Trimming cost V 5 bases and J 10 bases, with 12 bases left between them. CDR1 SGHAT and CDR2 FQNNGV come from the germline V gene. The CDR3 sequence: CASSHRETEQFF. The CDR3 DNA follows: TGTGCCAGCAGCCACAGGGAAACAGAGCAGTTCTTC.

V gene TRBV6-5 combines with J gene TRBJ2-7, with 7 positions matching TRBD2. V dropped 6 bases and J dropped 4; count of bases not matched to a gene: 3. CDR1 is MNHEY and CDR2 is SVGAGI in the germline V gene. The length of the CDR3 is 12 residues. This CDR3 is CASRSGIYEQYF. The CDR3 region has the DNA TGTGCCAGCAGGAGCGGGATATACGAGCAGTACTTC.

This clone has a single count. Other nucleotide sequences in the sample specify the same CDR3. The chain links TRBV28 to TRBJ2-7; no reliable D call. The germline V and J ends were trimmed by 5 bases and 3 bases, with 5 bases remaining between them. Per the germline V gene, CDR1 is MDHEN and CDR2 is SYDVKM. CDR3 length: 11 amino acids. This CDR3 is CASSPGYEQYF. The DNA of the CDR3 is TGTGCCAGCAGTCCCGGCTACGAGCAGTACTTC.

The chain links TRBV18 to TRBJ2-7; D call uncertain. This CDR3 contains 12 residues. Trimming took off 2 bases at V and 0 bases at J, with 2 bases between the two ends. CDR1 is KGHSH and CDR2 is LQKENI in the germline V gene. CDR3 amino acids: CASSPSSYEQYF. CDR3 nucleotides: TGTGCCAGCTCACCATCCTCCTACGAGCAGTACTTC.

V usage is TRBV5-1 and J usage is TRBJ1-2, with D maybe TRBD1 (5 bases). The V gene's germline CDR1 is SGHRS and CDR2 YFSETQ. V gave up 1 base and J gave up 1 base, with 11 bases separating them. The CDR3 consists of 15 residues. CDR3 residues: CASSLFSGNNYGYTF. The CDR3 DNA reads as TGCGCCAGCAGCTTGTTTTCAGGGAATAACTATGGCTACACCTTC. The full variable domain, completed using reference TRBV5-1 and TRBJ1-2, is KAGVTQTPRYLIKTRGQQVTLSCSPISGHRSVSWYQQTPGQGLQFLFEYFSETQRNKGNFPGRFSGRQFSNSRSEMNVSTLELGDSALYLCASSLFSGNNYGYTFGSGTRLTVV.

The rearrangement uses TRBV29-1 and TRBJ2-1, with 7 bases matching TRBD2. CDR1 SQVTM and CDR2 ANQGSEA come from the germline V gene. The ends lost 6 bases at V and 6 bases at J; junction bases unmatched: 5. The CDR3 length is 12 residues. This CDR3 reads CSVIGRGNEQFF. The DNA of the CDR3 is TGCAGCGTAATAGGGAGGGGCAATGAGCAGTTCTTC.

The CDR3 DNA is TGCGCCAGCATAATGGTCGCTGGACAGGAAGCTTTCTTT. As protein: CASIMVAGQEAFF. J is TRBJ1-1 and V is TRBV10-1, with a weak D call TRBD1 (6 bases). The CDR3 is 13 residues long. V was trimmed by 7 bases and J by 8 bases, leaving 17 bases between them. Germline CDR1 reads WNHNN; CDR2 reads SYGVQD (reference sequence).

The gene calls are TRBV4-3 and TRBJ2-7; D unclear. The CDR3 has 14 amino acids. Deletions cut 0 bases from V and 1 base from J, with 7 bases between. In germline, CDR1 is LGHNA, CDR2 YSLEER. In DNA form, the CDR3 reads TGCGCCAGCAGCCAAGAATCCAGGTCCTACGAGCAGTACTTC. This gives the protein CASSQESRSYEQYF.

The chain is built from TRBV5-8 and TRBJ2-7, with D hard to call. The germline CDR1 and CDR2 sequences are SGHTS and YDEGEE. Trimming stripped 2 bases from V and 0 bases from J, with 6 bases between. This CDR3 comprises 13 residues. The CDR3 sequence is CASSLTSSYEQYF. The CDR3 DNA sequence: TGTGCCAGCAGCTTAACAAGCTCCTACGAGCAGTACTTC.

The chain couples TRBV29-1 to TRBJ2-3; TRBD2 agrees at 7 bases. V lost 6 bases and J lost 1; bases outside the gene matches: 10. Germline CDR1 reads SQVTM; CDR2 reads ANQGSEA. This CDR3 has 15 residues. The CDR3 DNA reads TGCAGCGTCCTTAACCAGCGGGGACGCACAGATACGCAGTATTTT. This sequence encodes CSVLNQRGRTDTQYF.

CDR3 DNA: TGTGCCAGCAGTTATTACGAGACTAGTGGCGGGGAGCTGTTTTTT. Protein: CASSYYETSGGELFF. The V gene is TRBV6-5, the J gene TRBJ2-2; possibly TRBD2 for D (6 bases). CDR3 length equals 15 residues. CDR1 and CDR2 from the germline V gene are MNHEY and SVGAGI. Trimming took 3 bases from V and 7 from J, leaving 15 bases between them.

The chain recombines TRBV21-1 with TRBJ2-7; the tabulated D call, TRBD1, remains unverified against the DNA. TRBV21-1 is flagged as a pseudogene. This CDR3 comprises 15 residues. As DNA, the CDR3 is TGTGCCAGCAGCAAACCAGACAGAGAACTCTACGAGCAGTACTTC. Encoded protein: CASSKPDRELYEQYF.

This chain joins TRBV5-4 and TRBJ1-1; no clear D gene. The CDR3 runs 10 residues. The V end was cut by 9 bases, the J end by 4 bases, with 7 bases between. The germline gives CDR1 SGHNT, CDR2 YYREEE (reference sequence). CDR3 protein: CAIGRTEAFF. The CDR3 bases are TGTGCCATCGGACGCACTGAAGCTTTCTTT. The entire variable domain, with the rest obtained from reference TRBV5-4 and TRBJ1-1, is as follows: ETGVTQSPTHLIKTRGQQVTLRCSSQSGHNTVSWYQQALGQGPQFIFQYYREEENGRGNFPPRFSGLQFPNYSSELNVNALELDDSALYLCAIGRTEAFFGQGTRLTVV.

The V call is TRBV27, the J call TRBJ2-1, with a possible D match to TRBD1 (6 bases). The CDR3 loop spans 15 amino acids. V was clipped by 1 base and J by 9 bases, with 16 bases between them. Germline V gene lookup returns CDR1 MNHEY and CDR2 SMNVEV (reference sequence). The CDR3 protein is CASSLLANRVGEQFF. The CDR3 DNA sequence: TGTGCCAGCAGTTTATTGGCCAACAGGGTCGGTGAGCAGTTCTTC.